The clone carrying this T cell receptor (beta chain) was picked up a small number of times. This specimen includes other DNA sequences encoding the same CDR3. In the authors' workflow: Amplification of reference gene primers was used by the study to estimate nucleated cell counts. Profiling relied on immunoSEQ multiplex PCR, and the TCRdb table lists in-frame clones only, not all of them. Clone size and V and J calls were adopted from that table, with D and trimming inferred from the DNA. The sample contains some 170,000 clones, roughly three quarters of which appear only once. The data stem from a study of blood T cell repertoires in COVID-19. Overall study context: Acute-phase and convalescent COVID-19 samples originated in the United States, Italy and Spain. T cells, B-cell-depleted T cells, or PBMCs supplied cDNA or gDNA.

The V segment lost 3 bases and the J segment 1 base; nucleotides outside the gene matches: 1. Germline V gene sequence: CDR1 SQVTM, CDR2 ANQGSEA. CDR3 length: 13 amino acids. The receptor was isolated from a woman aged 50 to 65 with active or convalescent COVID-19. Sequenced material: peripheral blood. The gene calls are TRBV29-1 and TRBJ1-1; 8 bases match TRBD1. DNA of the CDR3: TGCAGCGTTGAGGGACAGGCGAACACTGAAGCTTTCTTT. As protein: CSVEGQANTEAFF. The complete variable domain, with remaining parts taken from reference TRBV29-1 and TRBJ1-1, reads SAVISQKPSRDICQRGTSLTIQCQVDSQVTMMFWYRQQPGQSLTLIATANQGSEATYESGFVIDKFPISRPNLTFSTLTVSNMSPEDSSIYLCSVEGQANTEAFFGQGTRLTVV.